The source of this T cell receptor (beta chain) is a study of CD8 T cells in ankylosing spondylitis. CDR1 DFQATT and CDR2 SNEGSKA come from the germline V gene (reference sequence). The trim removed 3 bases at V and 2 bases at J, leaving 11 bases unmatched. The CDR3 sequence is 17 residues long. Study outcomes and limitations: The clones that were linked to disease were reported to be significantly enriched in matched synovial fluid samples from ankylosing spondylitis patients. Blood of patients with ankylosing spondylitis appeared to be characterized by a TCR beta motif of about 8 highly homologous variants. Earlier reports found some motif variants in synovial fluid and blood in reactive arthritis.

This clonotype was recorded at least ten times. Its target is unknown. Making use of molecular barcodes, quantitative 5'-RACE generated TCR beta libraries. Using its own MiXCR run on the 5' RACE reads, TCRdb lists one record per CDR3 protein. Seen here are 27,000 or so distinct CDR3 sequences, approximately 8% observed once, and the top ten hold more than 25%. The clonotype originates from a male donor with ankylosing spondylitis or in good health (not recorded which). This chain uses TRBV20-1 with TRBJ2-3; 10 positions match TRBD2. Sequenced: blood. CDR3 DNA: TGCAGTGCTAGTTCCAGCGGGAGGGCCCTTAACACAGATACGCAGTATTTT. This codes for CSASSSGRALNTDTQYF.